A selection of T cell receptor beta chains follows, all from one sample in a study of blood T cell repertoires in COVID-19. Profiling relied on immunoSEQ multiplex PCR, and the TCRdb table lists in-frame clones only, not all of them. The sample holds 200,000 to 250,000 clones, about 82% seen once. The specimen sequenced was peripheral blood. The receptor source for this set is a woman older than 75 with acute or convalescent COVID-19. CDR3s include the opening cysteine and the closing phenylalanine or tryptophan. A D gene is named only where the DNA matches it firmly. Clone size is shown for a subset of rows, as once, few, many or a class of expanded clone.

- | - | 12 | TRBJ2-7 | TRBV27 | CASSFLSYEQYF | TGTGCCAGCAGTTTCCTCTCCTACGAGCAGTACTTC
TRBD2 | - | 18 | TRBJ2-1 | TRBV6-2/TRBV6-3 | CASSYEMLGTSAYNEQFF | TGTGCCAGCAGTTACGAGATGCTCGGGACTAGCGCCTACAATGAGCAGTTCTTC
- | - | 13 | TRBJ2-3 | TRBV7-9 | CASSLGSRDTQYF | TGTGCCAGCAGCTTAGGGTCTAGGGATACGCAGTATTTT
- | - | 13 | TRBJ2-7 | TRBV15 | CATSPPRSYEQYF | TGTGCCACCAGCCCCCCCCGCTCCTACGAGCAGTACTTC
- | many | 14 | TRBJ1-2 | TRBV27 | CASSPAPGSYGYTF | TGTGCCAGCAGTCCAGCGCCGGGGTCCTATGGCTACACCTTC
- | - | 15 | TRBJ2-1 | TRBV14 | CASSLSLGGGNEQFF | TGTGCCAGCAGCCTCTCCCTGGGGGGAGGCAATGAGCAGTTCTTC
- | - | 15 | TRBJ2-1 | TRBV28 | CASILGAAGIDEQFF | TGTGCCAGCATTCTAGGGGCCGCGGGAATCGATGAGCAGTTCTTC
TRBD1 | few | 14 | TRBJ2-5 | TRBV27 | CASSVQGAGETQYF | TGTGCCAGCAGTGTCCAGGGGGCTGGAGAGACCCAGTACTTC
- | - | 15 | TRBJ1-2 | TRBV7-9 | CASSSESTGGYGYTF | TGTGCCAGCAGCTCCGAGAGCACAGGCGGTTATGGCTACACCTTC
- | - | 12 | TRBJ2-3 | TRBV6-5 | CASRRGADTQYF | TGTGCCAGCAGGAGAGGAGCAGATACGCAGTATTTT
TRBD1 | - | 15 | TRBJ2-7 | TRBV19 | CASSSGQGLTYEQYF | TGTGCCAGTAGTTCAGGACAGGGCCTCACCTACGAGCAGTACTTC
- | - | 13 | TRBJ1-1 | TRBV29-1 | CSVEDKMNTEAFF | TGCAGCGTTGAAGACAAAATGAACACTGAAGCTTTCTTT
- | - | 13 | TRBJ2-7 | TRBV7-2 | CASSLHRGSEQYF | TGTGCCAGCAGCTTACATCGGGGGAGCGAGCAGTACTTC
- | - | 15 | TRBJ2-1 | TRBV7-2 | CASSSSRGSYNEQFF | TGTGCCAGCAGCAGCTCCCGGGGTTCCTACAATGAGCAGTTCTTC
TRBD2 | many | 17 | TRBJ2-3 | TRBV3-1/TRBV3-2 | CASSQGLAGQRTDTQYF | TGTGCCAGCAGCCAAGGACTAGCGGGGCAGCGCACAGATACGCAGTATTTT
TRBD2 | - | 15 | TRBJ2-1 | TRBV10-3 | CAISESGGRDNEQFF | TGTGCCATCAGTGAGTCGGGCGGGAGGGACAATGAGCAGTTCTTC
- | - | 16 | TRBJ2-7 | TRBV28 | CASRSGQGIFSYEQYF | TGTGCCAGCAGATCGGGACAAGGTATCTTCTCCTACGAGCAGTACTTC
- | - | 14 | TRBJ1-1 | TRBV7-6 | CASSLEDRATEAFF | TGTGCCAGCAGCTTAGAGGACAGAGCGACTGAAGCTTTCTTT
TRBD1 | - | 15 | TRBJ2-7 | TRBV10-1 | CASSQDRGLSYEQYF | TGCGCCAGCAGTCAGGACAGGGGCCTCTCCTACGAGCAGTACTTC
TRBD1 | - | 15 | TRBJ2-7 | TRBV5-5 | CASSPAGGSSYEQYF | TGTGCCAGCAGCCCGGCAGGGGGTAGCTCCTACGAGCAGTACTTC
- | - | 14 | TRBJ1-6 | TRBV14 | CASSLGQVNSPLHF | TGTGCCAGCAGCCTGGGGCAAGTAAATTCACCCCTCCACTTT
TRBD1 | - | 16 | TRBJ1-1 | TRBV5-6 | CASSRLGTGMNTEAFF | TGTGCCAGCAGCCGACTTGGGACAGGGATGAACACTGAAGCTTTCTTT
TRBD1 | - | 16 | TRBJ2-5 | TRBV4-2 | CASSQDLRTGAETQYF | TGTGCCAGCAGCCAAGATCTGAGGACAGGGGCGGAGACCCAGTACTTC
- | - | 17 | TRBJ1-2 | TRBV5-1 | CASRGIGRIGNDYGYTF | TGCGCCAGTAGGGGGATAGGCAGAATTGGAAATGACTATGGCTACACCTTC
- | - | 12 | TRBJ1-2 | TRBV7-8 | CAIRTGNYGYTF | TGTGCCATCAGGACGGGGAACTATGGCTACACCTTC
TRBD1 | few | 17 | TRBJ1-3 | TRBV11-2 | CASSFVPGQGAGNTIYF | TGTGCCAGCAGCTTCGTCCCGGGACAGGGGGCGGGAAACACCATATATTTT
- | - | 15 | TRBJ2-5 | TRBV3-1/TRBV3-2 | CASSHGAGIQETQYF | TGTGCCAGCAGCCACGGAGCTGGCATCCAAGAGACCCAGTACTTC
TRBD1 | - | 15 | TRBJ2-2 | TRBV2 | CASSPQGAGTGELFF | TGTGCCAGCAGCCCCCAGGGGGCGGGGACCGGGGAGCTGTTTTTT
- | - | 14 | TRBJ2-2 | TRBV4-2 | CASSQASHTGELFF | TGTGCCAGCAGCCAAGCTTCTCACACCGGGGAGCTGTTTTTT
TRBD1 | - | 15 | TRBJ1-3 | TRBV2 | CASRVRTGAGNTIYF | TGTGCCAGCAGGGTCCGGACAGGGGCTGGAAACACCATATATTTT
TRBD2 | - | 15 | TRBJ2-3 | TRBV10-2 | CASSVAGGGVDTQYF | TGCGCCAGCAGTGTTGCGGGAGGAGGTGTAGATACGCAGTATTTT
- | - | 13 | TRBJ1-1 | TRBV11-3 | CASSQGLNTEAFF | TGTGCCAGCAGTCAGGGTCTTAACACTGAAGCTTTCTTT
- | - | 14 | TRBJ2-2 | TRBV5-6 | CASRMGRNTGELFF | TGTGCCAGCAGGATGGGCAGAAACACCGGGGAGCTGTTTTTT
- | few | 12 | TRBJ1-5 | TRBV5-8 | CASSWETRPQHF | TGTGCCAGCAGCTGGGAGACACGGCCCCAGCATTTT
TRBD1 | once | 16 | TRBJ2-7 | TRBV5-4 | CASSIRTGPSSYEQYF | TGTGCCAGCAGCATCCGGACAGGGCCAAGCTCCTACGAGCAGTACTTC
- | - | 16 | TRBJ2-1 | TRBV21-1 | CASSKEVAGPLNEQFF | TGTGCCAGCAGCAAAGAAGTAGCGGGACCCCTAAATGAGCAGTTCTTC
- | - | 15 | TRBJ1-4 | TRBV19 | CASSIDPAANEKLFF | TGTGCCAGTAGTATCGACCCCGCGGCTAATGAAAAACTGTTTTTT
- | - | 16 | TRBJ2-7 | TRBV4-1 | CASSQDSGTATYEQYF | TGCGCCAGCAGCCAAGATTCAGGGACTGCAACCTACGAGCAGTACTTC
- | - | 14 | TRBJ2-2 | TRBV10-3 | CAISEMTGTGELFF | TGTGCCATCAGTGAGATGACGGGAACCGGGGAGCTGTTTTTT
- | - | 13 | TRBJ1-4 | TRBV3-1/TRBV3-2 | CASSQVAGEKLFF | TGTGCCAGCAGCCAAGTTGCGGGCGAAAAACTGTTTTTT
- | - | 13 | TRBJ1-2 | TRBV28 | CASSRTEVNGYTF | TGTGCCAGCAGTAGGACAGAAGTAAATGGCTACACCTTC
TRBD1 | few | 13 | TRBJ1-1 | TRBV6-2/TRBV6-3 | CASSYGTGNGAFF | TGTGCCAGCAGTTACGGGACAGGGAATGGAGCTTTCTTT
TRBD2 | once | 17 | TRBJ2-5 | TRBV4-1 | CASSRSGTSGFQETQYF | TGCGCCAGCAGCCGGTCAGGGACTAGCGGTTTCCAAGAGACCCAGTACTTC
- | - | 17 | TRBJ2-2 | TRBV19 | CASSIEKGRAPTGELFF | TGTGCCAGTAGTATAGAGAAGGGCAGGGCGCCCACCGGGGAGCTGTTTTTT
- | - | 11 | TRBJ2-7 | TRBV12-3/TRBV12-4 | CAAGHPYEQYF | TGTGCCGCCGGACATCCCTACGAGCAGTACTTC
- | - | 16 | TRBJ2-3 | TRBV3-1/TRBV3-2 | CASSQLFGGAEDTQYF | TGTGCCAGCAGCCAATTATTTGGGGGGGCGGAAGATACGCAGTATTTT